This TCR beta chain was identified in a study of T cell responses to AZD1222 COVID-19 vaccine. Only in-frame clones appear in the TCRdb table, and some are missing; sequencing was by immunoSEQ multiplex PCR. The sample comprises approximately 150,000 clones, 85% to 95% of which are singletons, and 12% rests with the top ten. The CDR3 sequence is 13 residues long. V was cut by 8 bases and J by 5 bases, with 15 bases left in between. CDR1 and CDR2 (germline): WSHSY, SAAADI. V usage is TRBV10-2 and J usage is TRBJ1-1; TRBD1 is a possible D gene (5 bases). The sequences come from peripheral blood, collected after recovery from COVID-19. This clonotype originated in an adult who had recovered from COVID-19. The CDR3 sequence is CASVWRGGTEAFF. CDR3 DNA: TGCGCCAGCGTCTGGAGGGGCGGGACTGAAGCTTTCTTT.